The 32 T cell receptor beta chains in this list originate from one sample, sequenced in a study of T cells in Graves' hyperthyroidism and ophthalmopathy. Amplification of TCR beta CDR3 regions was performed using RNA transcripts as template. Researchers ran a first-round RT-PCR on the TCR CDR3 using the HTBI primer set. TCRdb recomputed calls from the multiplex PCR reads with MiXCR, one row per CDR3 protein. The repertoire holds around 200,000 distinct CDR3 sequences, over 15% seen once, with about 31% in the top ten. Input material: blood. These receptors all stem from a woman aged 45-59 years with Graves' hyperthyroidism.

This clonotype was recorded many times. This rearrangement joins TRBV7-9 to TRBJ2-3, with D perhaps TRBD2 (5 bases). From germline, CDR1 is SEHNR and CDR2 FQNEAQ (reference sequence). V lost 3 bases to trimming and J lost 3 bases, with 10 bases between them. The CDR3 loop spans 14 amino acids. CDR3 nucleotide sequence: TGTGCCAGCAGCTTGCTCGGGGAGACAGATACGCAGTATTTT. Its translation is CASSLLGETDTQYF.

The chain carries TRBV9 and TRBJ1-1; TRBD1 is a possible D gene (5 bases). CDR3 length: 14 amino acids. V lost 0 bases to trimming and J lost 6 bases, with 12 bases between them. The germline V gene encodes CDR1 SGDLS and CDR2 YYNGEE. The CDR3 loop reads CASSVGRGGPEAFF. The CDR3 DNA sequence: TGTGCCAGCAGCGTAGGGAGGGGCGGCCCTGAAGCTTTCTTT.

The chain has TRBV4-1 and TRBJ2-3, with 8 positions matching TRBD2. CDR3 length: 15 amino acids. The J segment lost 4 bases and the V segment lost 2 bases, leaving 5 bases of the junction unmatched. Germline lookup yields CDR1 MGHRA and CDR2 YSYEKL. CDR3 coding DNA: TGCGCCAGCAGCCAAACTAGCGGAGCCCCAGATACGCAGTATTTT. Amino acid sequence: CASSQTSGAPDTQYF.

Many counts were recorded for this clonotype. The chain links TRBV6-2 or TRBV6-3 to TRBJ1-1; D gene unclear. Per the germline V gene, CDR1 is MNHEY and CDR2 is SVGEGT. The CDR3 extends over 13 amino acids. V lost 7 bases to trimming and J lost 1 base, with 10 bases between them. The CDR3 spells CASTLWWNTEAFF. The CDR3 DNA follows: TGTGCCAGCACCTTGTGGTGGAACACTGAAGCTTTCTTT.

This clonotype was seen many times. The chain joins TRBV28 to TRBJ1-5, with D possibly being TRBD1 (5 bases). The CDR3 sequence is 17 residues long. Germline lookup yields CDR1 MDHEN and CDR2 SYDVKM. Trimming removed 2 bases from V and 6 bases from J, with 20 bases in between. The CDR3 here is CASSLNPGLAWRQPQHF. CDR3 coding DNA: TGTGCCAGCAGTTTAAACCCAGGGTTGGCGTGGCGTCAGCCCCAGCATTTT.

The chain carries TRBV11-3 and TRBJ2-1; 9 bases align to TRBD1. Germline V gene data show CDR1 as SGHNT and CDR2 as YENEEA. The CDR3 is 14 amino acids. V shed 2 bases, J shed 10 bases, and the junction held 6 bases outside the gene matches. CDR3 DNA: TGTGCCAGCAGCTTATCCGGGACAGGGAAGGAGCAGTTCTTC. It yields the protein CASSLSGTGKEQFF.

In this sample, this clonotype turned up many times. This chain joins TRBV28 and TRBJ1-2; no clear D gene. V was cut by 2 bases and J by 7 bases, with 11 bases left in between. The germline V gene encodes CDR1 MDHEN and CDR2 SYDVKM. The CDR3 is made up of 13 amino acids. This CDR3 reads CASSLGRVRGYTF. The CDR3 coding sequence is TGTGCCAGCAGTTTAGGACGTGTACGTGGCTACACCTTC.

The chain uses TRBV4-1 and TRBJ2-2; 7 bases are shared with TRBD2. V was pared by 4 bases and J by 6 bases, with 5 bases of the junction left unmatched. CDR3 size: 14 residues. Germline lookup yields CDR1 MGHRA and CDR2 YSYEKL. The CDR3 sequence: CASSPTAGAGELFF. The CDR3 DNA reads as TGCGCCAGCAGCCCGACGGCGGGGGCCGGGGAGCTGTTTTTT.

The V and J genes are TRBV11-1 and TRBJ2-7; possibly TRBD1 for D (6 bases). The germline gives CDR1 SGHAT, CDR2 FQDESV (reference sequence). The CDR3 loop spans 14 amino acids. V dropped 2 bases and J dropped 4 bases, with 12 bases sitting between them. The CDR3 protein is CASSLSNRDYEQYF. The CDR3 nucleotides read TGTGCCAGCAGCTTAAGTAACAGGGATTACGAGCAGTACTTC.

There are many counts of this clonotype. The chain has TRBV19 and TRBJ1-1, with 12 bases that match TRBD1. This CDR3 is built from 16 residues. CDR1 and CDR2 (germline): LNHDA, SQIVND (reference sequence). V lost 5 bases and J lost 3; bases outside the gene matches: 7. DNA for the CDR3: TGTGCCAGTAGTGCCCGGGACAGGGGGCTCGACACTGAAGCTTTCTTT. As protein: CASSARDRGLDTEAFF.

Many counts were recorded for this clonotype. The J gene is TRBJ2-2, the V gene TRBV6-4; the D is unclear. Germline loops: CDR1 MRHNA, CDR2 SNTAGT. With 0 bases removed from V and 3 bases from J, the gap between germline ends came to 11 bases. The CDR3 consists of 16 residues. The CDR3 DNA follows: TGTGCCAGCAGTGACTCAGCCGGAGTCTACACCGGGGAGCTGTTTTTT. Translation: CASSDSAGVYTGELFF.

The V gene is TRBV7-2, the J gene TRBJ1-2; 11 positions match TRBD1. V lost 6 bases and J lost 0; bases outside the gene matches: 6. Germline lookup yields CDR1 SGHTA and CDR2 FQGNSA. The CDR3 has 16 residues. CDR3 coding DNA: TGTGCCAGCAGGAGGACAGGGGGCGCGACTAACTATGGCTACACCTTC. Translated, it gives CASRRTGGATNYGYTF.

This clonotype was seen repeatedly, ten times or more. The chain employs TRBV6-1 and TRBJ2-1, with 7 positions matching TRBD2. The V segment lost 5 bases and the J segment 1 base; nucleotides outside the gene matches: 5. This CDR3 contains 15 residues. Germline-derived CDR1 and CDR2 are MNHNS and SASEGT. CDR3 nucleotides: TGTGCCAGCAGTATAGCGGGTCCTTCCTACAATGAGCAGTTCTTC. Amino acid sequence: CASSIAGPSYNEQFF.

This clonotype appeared many times. The rearrangement uses TRBV6-1 and TRBJ2-7; 12 bases fit TRBD2. J was trimmed by 3 bases and V by 5 bases; bases with no gene match: 5. Germline lookup yields CDR1 MNHNS and CDR2 SASEGT. CDR3 length: 15 amino acids. The CDR3 sequence is CASSPLTSGSYEQYF. In DNA form, the CDR3 reads TGTGCCAGCAGTCCGTTGACTAGCGGGAGCTACGAGCAGTACTTC.

This clonotype was observed at least ten times. The chain recombines TRBV7-6 with TRBJ2-3; weak D call: TRBD1 (6 bases). With 4 bases removed from V and 2 bases from J, the gap between germline ends came to 19 bases. Germline CDR1 and CDR2: SGHVS and FNYEAQ. This CDR3 contains 17 residues. In DNA form, the CDR3 reads TGTGCCAGCAGCTCACCCCGGGACAATCCAGCCACAGATACGCAGTATTTT. It translates to CASSSPRDNPATDTQYF.

This clonotype was recorded many times. The chain links TRBV10-3 to TRBJ2-1; tentatively, D is TRBD1 (5 bases). This CDR3 spans 12 amino acids. The V gene's germline CDR1 is ENHRY and CDR2 SYGVKD. V was cut by 8 bases and J by 9 bases, with 14 bases left in between. CDR3 nucleotide sequence: TGTGCCATCGGCCAGGCCCAGGGTGAGCAGTTCTTC. The encoded protein is CAIGQAQGEQFF.

This clonotype has at least ten counts. The V call is TRBV18, the J call TRBJ2-7; TRBD1 is a possible D gene (6 bases). Trimming pared 4 bases from V and 3 bases from J, leaving 10 bases between. The CDR3 length is 13 residues. Germline V gene sequence: CDR1 KGHSH, CDR2 LQKENI. CDR3 bases: TGTGCCAGCTCACTCGGACAGAACTACGAGCAGTACTTC. This sequence encodes CASSLGQNYEQYF.

This clonotype was detected many times. This chain links TRBV19 with TRBJ2-7; either TRBD1 or TRBD2 may fit D (5 bases each). This CDR3 is built from 13 residues. CDR1 is LNHDA and CDR2 is SQIVND in the germline V gene (reference sequence). V was cut by 3 bases and J by 3 bases, with 9 bases left in between. The CDR3 here is CASSMGDLYEQYF. CDR3 nucleotide sequence: TGTGCCAGTAGTATGGGGGACCTCTACGAGCAGTACTTC.

V gene TRBV3-1 combines with J gene TRBJ2-1; D may be TRBD2 (5 bases). V lost 0 bases and J 3 bases, leaving 9 bases between the germline ends. CDR1 LGHDT and CDR2 YNNKEL come from the germline V gene (reference sequence). The CDR3 extends over 15 amino acids. As DNA, the CDR3 is TGTGCCAGCAGCCAAGATGGGAGTAGCTACAATGAGCAGTTCTTC. Protein product: CASSQDGSSYNEQFF.

This clonotype has ten or more counts. The chain is built from TRBV11-1 and TRBJ2-5; 7 bases fit TRBD2. V trimming: 5 bases; J trimming: 5 bases; junction bases outside the gene matches: 11. Germline V gene lookup returns CDR1 SGHAT and CDR2 FQDESV (reference sequence). The CDR3 covers 15 residues. CDR3 amino acids: CASSHPGRGHETQYF. Here the CDR3 DNA reads TGTGCCAGCAGCCACCCGGGGAGGGGCCACGAGACCCAGTACTTC.

The V and J genes are TRBV20-1 and TRBJ1-1, with 7 bases fitting TRBD1. V dropped 0 bases and J dropped 0; count of bases not matched to a gene: 7. In germline, CDR1 is DFQATT, CDR2 SNEGSKA (reference sequence). CDR3 size: 16 residues. The CDR3 DNA is TGCAGTGCTAGAGATCGCAGGGGACAGATGAACACTGAAGCTTTCTTT. Its protein product is CSARDRRGQMNTEAFF.

The genes are TRBV2 and TRBJ2-2; maybe TRBD2 (5 bases). Germline V gene data show CDR1 as SNHLY and CDR2 as FYNNEI. This CDR3 is built from 13 residues. Trimming stripped 7 bases from V and 4 bases from J, with 10 bases between. This CDR3 is CASMGASTGELFF. CDR3 nucleotide sequence: TGTGCCAGCATGGGAGCGAGCACCGGGGAGCTGTTTTTT.

This clonotype was detected ten times or more. V usage is TRBV12-5 and J usage is TRBJ2-3; D might be TRBD1 or TRBD2, each matching 6 bases. V lost 1 base to trimming and J lost 8 bases, with 10 bases between them. The CDR3 sequence is 13 residues long. Germline V gene data show CDR1 as LGHNT and CDR2 as FRNRAP. In DNA, the CDR3 is TGTGCTAGTGGTTTGGGACAGGAGGGTACGCAGTATTTT. Its protein is CASGLGQEGTQYF.

The CDR3 spells CASSSRLAGAEQFF. As DNA, the CDR3 is TGTGCCAGCAGTAGCAGACTAGCGGGAGCTGAGCAGTTCTTC. The chain links TRBV28 to TRBJ2-1, with 12 positions matching TRBD2. This CDR3 region has 14 residues. V lost 5 bases and J lost 9; bases outside the gene matches: 5. CDR1 and CDR2 (germline): MDHEN, SYDVKM.

Ten or more counts support this clonotype. This chain joins TRBV28 and TRBJ1-4, with 9 bases lining up with TRBD1. CDR3 length: 14 residues. Germline V lookup: CDR1 MDHEN, CDR2 SYDVKM. The V and J ends lost 5 bases and 8 bases, in that order; junction bases with no gene match: 6. The CDR3 reads CASSTGQGQEKLFF. The CDR3 coding sequence is TGTGCCAGCAGTACCGGACAGGGGCAGGAAAAACTGTTTTTT.

This clonotype was seen at least ten times. The V call is TRBV5-1, the J call TRBJ2-7; possible D gene TRBD1, 6 bases. The V gene lost 4 bases and the J gene lost 2 bases, with 10 bases spanning the gap. Germline CDR1 SGHRS, CDR2 YFSETQ. This CDR3 is built from 13 residues. CDR3 protein: CASSQGQTYEQYF. The CDR3 nucleotides read TGCGCCAGCAGCCAAGGACAGACCTACGAGCAGTACTTC.

The chain has TRBV20-1 and TRBJ1-2; the D is unclear. The CDR3 has 12 amino acids. CDR1 is DFQATT and CDR2 is SNEGSKA in the germline V gene (reference sequence). V lost 7 bases and J 0 bases, leaving 9 bases between the germline ends. CDR3 loop: CSGWRTNYGYTF. CDR3 nucleotide sequence: TGCAGTGGGTGGCGAACTAACTATGGCTACACCTTC.

This clonotype was recorded at least ten times. The CDR3 spells CASRNSNQPQHF. CDR3 in DNA: TGTGCCAGCAGAAATAGCAATCAGCCCCAGCATTTT. The J gene is TRBJ1-5, the V gene TRBV6-1, with D uncertain. Trimming cost V 6 bases and J 0 bases, with 3 bases left between them. Germline V CDR1 and CDR2: MNHNS, SASEGT. The CDR3 is 12 amino acids.

The rearrangement uses TRBV18 and TRBJ2-3; D perhaps matches TRBD2 (6 bases). This CDR3 is built from 15 residues. Per germline, CDR1 KGHSH and CDR2 LQKENI. The V end was cut by 3 bases, the J end by 3 bases, with 13 bases between. In nucleotides, the CDR3 is TGTGCCAGCTCACCCTGGGGTGCGGGGACAGATACGCAGTATTTT. This sequence encodes CASSPWGAGTDTQYF.

Many counts were recorded for this clonotype. The chain combines TRBV29-1 with TRBJ2-4; D might be TRBD1 (6 bases). In germline, CDR1 is SQVTM, CDR2 ANQGSEA. The CDR3 contains 17 residues. Trimming cost V 0 bases and J 2 bases, with 17 bases left between them. CDR3 in amino acids: CSVEEFLTGWPKNIQYF. The CDR3 bases are TGCAGCGTTGAAGAATTTCTCACAGGGTGGCCCAAAAACATTCAGTACTTC. The full variable domain, rest sourced from reference TRBV29-1 and TRBJ2-4, is SAVISQKPSRDICQRGTSLTIQCQVDSQVTMMFWYRQQPGQSLTLIATANQGSEATYESGFVIDKFPISRPNLTFSTLTVSNMSPEDSSIYLCSVEEFLTGWPKNIQYFGAGTRLSVL.

A note on this clonotype: A read error may be the cause here, since a much bigger clone is one base away. The chain recombines TRBV12-3 or TRBV12-4 with TRBJ1-1; no clear D. The CDR3 loop spans 13 amino acids. CDR3 DNA sequence: TGTGCCAGCAGTGCTACAAGAGCCTCTGAAGCTTCCTTT. Translating gives CASSATRASEASF.

This clonotype was recorded many times. The gene calls are TRBV20-1 and TRBJ1-2, with TRBD1 matching over 10 bases. Germline values: CDR1 DFQATT, CDR2 SNEGSKA (reference sequence). V shed 5 bases, J shed 4 bases, and the junction held 4 bases outside the gene matches. This CDR3 comprises 13 residues. For the CDR3, the DNA is TGCAGTGCTGGGACAGGGGAGAGCTATGGCTACACCTTC. Protein: CSAGTGESYGYTF.